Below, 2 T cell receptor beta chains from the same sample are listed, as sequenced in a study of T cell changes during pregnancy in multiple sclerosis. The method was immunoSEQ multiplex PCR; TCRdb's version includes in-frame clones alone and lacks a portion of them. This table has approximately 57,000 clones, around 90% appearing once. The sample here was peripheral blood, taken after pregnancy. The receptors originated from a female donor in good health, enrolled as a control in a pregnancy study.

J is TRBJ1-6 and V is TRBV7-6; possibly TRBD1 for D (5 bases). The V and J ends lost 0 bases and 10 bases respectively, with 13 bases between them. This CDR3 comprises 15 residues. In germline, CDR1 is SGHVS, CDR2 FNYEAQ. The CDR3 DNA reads TGTGCCAGCAGCTTAGCGGGGGGGATTGACTCACCCCTCCACTTT. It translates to CASSLAGGIDSPLHF.

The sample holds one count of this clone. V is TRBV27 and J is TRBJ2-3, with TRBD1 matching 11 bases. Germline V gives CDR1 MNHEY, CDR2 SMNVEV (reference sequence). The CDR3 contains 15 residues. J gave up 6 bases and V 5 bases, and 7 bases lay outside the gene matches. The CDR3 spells CASSMDRGRWDTQYF. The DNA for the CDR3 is TGTGCCAGCAGTATGGACAGGGGGCGCTGGGATACGCAGTATTTT.